This TCR beta chain derives from a study of blood T cell repertoires in COVID-19. Study background: Some COVID-19 samples were acute and others convalescent; all came from the United States, Italy and Spain. Sources were T cells, B-cell-depleted T cells, or PBMCs; the material itself was cDNA or gDNA.

Authors' methods: Estimated nucleated cell counts came from reference gene primer amplification. The table came from immunoSEQ multiplex PCR; TCRdb's copy has only in-frame clones and leaves some out. V, J and clone size are taken as reported in that table, and D and trimming were inferred from the DNA itself. The sample yields 50,000 to 65,000 clones, roughly 90% seen once. V was cut by 3 bases and J by 4 bases, with 10 bases left in between. The V gene's germline CDR1 is LGHNA and CDR2 YSLEER. The length of the CDR3 is 14 residues. This rearrangement joins TRBV4-3 to TRBJ1-3; the D gene is possibly TRBD1 (6 bases). The sequence derives from a man aged 45-60 years with active COVID-19. Sequenced input: peripheral blood. Here the CDR3 DNA reads TGCGCCAGCAGCCAGACAGGTCTCGGAAACACCATATATTTT. Encoded protein: CASSQTGLGNTIYF.